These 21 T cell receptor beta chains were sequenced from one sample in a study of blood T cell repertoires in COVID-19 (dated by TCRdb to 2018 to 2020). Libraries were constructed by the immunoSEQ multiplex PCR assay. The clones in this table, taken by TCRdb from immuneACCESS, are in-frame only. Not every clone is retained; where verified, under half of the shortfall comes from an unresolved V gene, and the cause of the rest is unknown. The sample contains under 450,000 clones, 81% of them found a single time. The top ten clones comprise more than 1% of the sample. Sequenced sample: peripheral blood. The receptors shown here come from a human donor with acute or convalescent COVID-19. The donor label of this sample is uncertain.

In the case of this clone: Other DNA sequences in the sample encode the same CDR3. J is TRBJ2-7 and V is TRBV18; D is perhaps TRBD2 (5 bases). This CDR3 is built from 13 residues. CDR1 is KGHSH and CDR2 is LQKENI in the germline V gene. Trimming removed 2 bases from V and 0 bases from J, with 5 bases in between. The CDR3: CASSPGSSYEQYF. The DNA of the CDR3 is TGTGCCAGCTCACCAGGGAGCTCCTACGAGCAGTACTTC.

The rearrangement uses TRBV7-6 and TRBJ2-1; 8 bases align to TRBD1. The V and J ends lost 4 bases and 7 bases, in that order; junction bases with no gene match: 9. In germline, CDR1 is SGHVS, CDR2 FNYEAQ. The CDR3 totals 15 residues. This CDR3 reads CASSSRDRFENEQFF. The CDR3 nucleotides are TGTGCCAGCAGCTCCCGGGACAGGTTTGAAAATGAGCAGTTCTTC.

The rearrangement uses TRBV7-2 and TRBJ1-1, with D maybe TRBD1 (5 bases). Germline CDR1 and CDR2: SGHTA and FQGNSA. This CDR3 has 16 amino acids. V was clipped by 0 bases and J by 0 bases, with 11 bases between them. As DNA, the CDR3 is TGTGCCAGCAGCTTAGCGCTGGGACTCGTGAACACTGAAGCTTTCTTT. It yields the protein CASSLALGLVNTEAFF.

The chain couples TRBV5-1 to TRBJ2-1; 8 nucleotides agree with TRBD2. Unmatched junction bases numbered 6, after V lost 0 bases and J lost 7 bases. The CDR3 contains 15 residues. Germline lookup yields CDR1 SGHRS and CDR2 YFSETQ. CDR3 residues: CASSLGAGVGNEQFF. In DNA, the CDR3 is TGCGCCAGCAGCTTGGGAGCGGGAGTGGGGAATGAGCAGTTCTTC.

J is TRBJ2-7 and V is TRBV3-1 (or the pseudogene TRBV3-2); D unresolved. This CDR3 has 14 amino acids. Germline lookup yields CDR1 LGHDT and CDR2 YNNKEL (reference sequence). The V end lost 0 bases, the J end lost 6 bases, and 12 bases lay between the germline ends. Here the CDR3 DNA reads TGTGCCAGCAGCCAAGACCTTACAGCAGCCGAGCAGTACTTC. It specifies CASSQDLTAAEQYF.

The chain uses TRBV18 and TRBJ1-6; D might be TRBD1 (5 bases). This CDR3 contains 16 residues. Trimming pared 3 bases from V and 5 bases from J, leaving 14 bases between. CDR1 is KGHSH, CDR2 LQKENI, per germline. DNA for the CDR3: TGTGCCAGCTCACCGGGTCGTAACAGGAATAATTCACCCCTCCACTTT. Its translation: CASSPGRNRNNSPLHF. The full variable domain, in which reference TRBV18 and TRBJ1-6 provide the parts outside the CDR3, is NAGVMQNPRHLVRRRGQEARLRCSPMKGHSHVYWYRQLPEEGLKFMVYLQKENIIDESGMPKERFSAEFPKEGPSILRIQQVVRGDSAAYFCASSPGRNRNNSPLHFGNGTRLTVT.

CDR3 bases: TGTGCCAGCAGCCGAGGACAGTTCACCACTGAAGCTTTCTTT. Protein product: CASSRGQFTTEAFF. The chain combines TRBV3-1 (or the pseudogene TRBV3-2) with TRBJ1-1; possibly TRBD1 for D (6 bases). V was trimmed by 4 bases and J by 4 bases, leaving 13 bases between them. The CDR3 length is 14 residues. In germline, CDR1 is LGHDT, CDR2 YNNKEL (reference sequence).

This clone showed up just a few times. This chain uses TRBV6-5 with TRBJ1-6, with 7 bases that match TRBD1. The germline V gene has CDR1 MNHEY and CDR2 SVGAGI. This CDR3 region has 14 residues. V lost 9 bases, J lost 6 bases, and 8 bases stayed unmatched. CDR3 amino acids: CASTRTGPNSPLHF. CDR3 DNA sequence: TGTGCCAGTACCCGGACAGGTCCTAATTCACCCCTCCACTTT.

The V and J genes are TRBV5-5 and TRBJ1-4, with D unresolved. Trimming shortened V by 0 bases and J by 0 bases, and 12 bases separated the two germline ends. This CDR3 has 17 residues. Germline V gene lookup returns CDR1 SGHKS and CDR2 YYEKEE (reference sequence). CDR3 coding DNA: TGTGCCAGCAGCTTGGGGTACAGAGACACAACTAATGAAAAACTGTTTTTT. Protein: CASSLGYRDTTNEKLFF. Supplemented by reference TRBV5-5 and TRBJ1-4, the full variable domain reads DAGVTQSPTHLIKTRGQQVTLRCSPISGHKSVSWYQQVLGQGPQFIFQYYEKEERGRGNFPDRFSARQFPNYSSELNVNALLLGDSALYLCASSLGYRDTTNEKLFFGSGTQLSVL.

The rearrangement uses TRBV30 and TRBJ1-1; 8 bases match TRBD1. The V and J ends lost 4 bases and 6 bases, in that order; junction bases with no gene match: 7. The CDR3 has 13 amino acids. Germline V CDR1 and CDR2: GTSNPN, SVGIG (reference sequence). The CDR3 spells CAWNRGWASEAFF. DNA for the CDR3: TGTGCCTGGAACAGGGGGTGGGCGTCTGAAGCTTTCTTT. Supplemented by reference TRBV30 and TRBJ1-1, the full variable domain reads SQTIHQWPATLVQPVGSPLSLECTVEGTSNPNLYWYRQAAGRGLQLLFYSVGIGQISSEVPQNLSASRPQDRQFILSSKKLLLSDSGFYLCAWNRGWASEAFFGQGTRLTVV.

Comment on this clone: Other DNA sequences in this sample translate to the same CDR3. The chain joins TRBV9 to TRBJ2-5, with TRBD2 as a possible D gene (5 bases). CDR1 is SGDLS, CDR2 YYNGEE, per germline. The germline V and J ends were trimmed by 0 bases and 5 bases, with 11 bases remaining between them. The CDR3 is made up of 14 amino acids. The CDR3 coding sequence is TGTGCCAGCAGCGTAGGGGTGCGAGGGGAGACCCAGTACTTC. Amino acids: CASSVGVRGETQYF.

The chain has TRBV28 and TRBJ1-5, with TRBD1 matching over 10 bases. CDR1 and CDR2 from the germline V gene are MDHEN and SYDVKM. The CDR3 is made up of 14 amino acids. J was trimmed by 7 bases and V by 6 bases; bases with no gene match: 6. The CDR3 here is CASSPTGGGQPQHF. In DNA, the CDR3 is TGTGCCAGCAGCCCGACAGGGGGCGGGCAGCCCCAGCATTTT.

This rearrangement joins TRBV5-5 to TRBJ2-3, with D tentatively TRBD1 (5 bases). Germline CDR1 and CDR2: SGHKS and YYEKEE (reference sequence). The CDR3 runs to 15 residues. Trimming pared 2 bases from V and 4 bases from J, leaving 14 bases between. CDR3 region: CASSFTGSFPDTQYF. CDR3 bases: TGTGCCAGCAGCTTCACAGGTTCTTTTCCAGATACGCAGTATTTT.

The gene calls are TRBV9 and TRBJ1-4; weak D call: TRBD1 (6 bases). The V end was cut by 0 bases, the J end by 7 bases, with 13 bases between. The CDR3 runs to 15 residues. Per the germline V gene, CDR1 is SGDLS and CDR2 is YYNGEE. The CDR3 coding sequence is TGTGCCAGCAGCGTAGTTTCAGGGGCATTTGAAAAACTGTTTTTT. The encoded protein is CASSVVSGAFEKLFF.

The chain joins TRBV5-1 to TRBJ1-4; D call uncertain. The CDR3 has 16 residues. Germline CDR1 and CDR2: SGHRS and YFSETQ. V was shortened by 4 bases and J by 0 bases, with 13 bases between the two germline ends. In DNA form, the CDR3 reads TGCGCCAGCAGCCCCCGGGTGGCGTCAACTAATGAAAAACTGTTTTTT. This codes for CASSPRVASTNEKLFF.

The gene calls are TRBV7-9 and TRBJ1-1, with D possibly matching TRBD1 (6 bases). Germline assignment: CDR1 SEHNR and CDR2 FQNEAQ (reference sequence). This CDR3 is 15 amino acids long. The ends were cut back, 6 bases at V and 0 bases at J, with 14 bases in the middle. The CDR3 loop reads CASRPRQALNTEAFF. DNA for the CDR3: TGTGCCAGCAGACCCCGACAGGCCTTGAACACTGAAGCTTTCTTT.

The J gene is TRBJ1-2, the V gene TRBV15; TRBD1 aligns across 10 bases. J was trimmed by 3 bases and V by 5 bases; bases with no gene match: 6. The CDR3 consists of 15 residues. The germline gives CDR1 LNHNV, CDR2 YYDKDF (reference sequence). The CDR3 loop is CATSGPGTGDYGYTF. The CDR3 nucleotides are TGTGCCACCAGCGGTCCCGGGACAGGGGACTATGGCTACACCTTC.

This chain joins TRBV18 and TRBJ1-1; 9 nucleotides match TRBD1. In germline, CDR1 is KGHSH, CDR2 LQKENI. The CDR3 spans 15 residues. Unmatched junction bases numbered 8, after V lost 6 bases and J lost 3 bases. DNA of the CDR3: TGTGCCAGCTCCCCCGCTACAGGGGGCCACACTGAAGCTTTCTTT. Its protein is CASSPATGGHTEAFF.

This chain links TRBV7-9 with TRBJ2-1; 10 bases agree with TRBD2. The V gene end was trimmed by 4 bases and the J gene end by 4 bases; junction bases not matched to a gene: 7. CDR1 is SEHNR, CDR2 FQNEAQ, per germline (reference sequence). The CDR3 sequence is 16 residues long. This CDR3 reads CASSSRSGRNYNEQFF. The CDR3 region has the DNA TGTGCCAGCAGCTCTCGTAGCGGGAGGAATTACAATGAGCAGTTCTTC.

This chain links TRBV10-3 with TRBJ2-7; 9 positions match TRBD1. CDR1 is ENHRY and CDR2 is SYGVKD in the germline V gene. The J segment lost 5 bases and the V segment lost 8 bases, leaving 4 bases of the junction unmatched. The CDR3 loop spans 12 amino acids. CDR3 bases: TGTGCCATCTCGGGACAGGGAGACGAGCAGTACTTC. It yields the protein CAISGQGDEQYF.

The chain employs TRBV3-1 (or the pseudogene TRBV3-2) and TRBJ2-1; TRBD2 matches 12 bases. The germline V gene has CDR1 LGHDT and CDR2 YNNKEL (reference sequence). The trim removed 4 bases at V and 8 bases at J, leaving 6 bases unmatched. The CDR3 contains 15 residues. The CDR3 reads CASSLRTSGKDEQFF. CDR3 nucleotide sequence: TGTGCCAGCAGCCTACGGACTAGCGGGAAAGATGAGCAGTTCTTC.